These 23 T cell receptor beta chains were all obtained from the same sample, sequenced in a study of identical twins. Using its own MiXCR run on the 5' RACE reads, TCRdb lists one record per CDR3 protein. The table has about 100,000 distinct CDR3 sequences, 5.9% seen once. Sequences were obtained from memory T cells sorted from blood. The receptors here all came from a woman between 45 and 60 years old in good health.

This clonotype has ten or more counts. The genes are TRBV5-1 and TRBJ1-1; the D gene is possibly TRBD1 (6 bases). V gave up 4 bases and J gave up 8 bases, with 9 bases separating them. Germline V gives CDR1 SGHRS, CDR2 YFSETQ. The CDR3 totals 11 residues. The CDR3 DNA is TGCGCCAGCAGCAAACAGGGCGAAGCTTTCTTT. Protein sequence: CASSKQGEAFF.

This clonotype was counted many times. The chain carries TRBV19 and TRBJ1-2; 8 bases fit TRBD1. Unmatched junction bases numbered 3, after V lost 5 bases and J lost 4 bases. Germline lookup yields CDR1 LNHDA and CDR2 SQIVND (reference sequence). This CDR3 contains 13 residues. The CDR3 bases are TGTGCCAGTAGTGGCACAGGGGGCTATGGCTACACCTTC. Its translation: CASSGTGGYGYTF.

The sample holds a few counts of this clonotype. The chain has TRBV7-6 and TRBJ1-2; D is undetermined. Germline-derived CDR1 and CDR2 are SGHVS and FNYEAQ. This CDR3 has 15 amino acids. Trimming shortened V by 2 bases and J by 6 bases, and 16 bases separated the two germline ends. The DNA of the CDR3 is TGTGCCAGCAGCTTATCGCGGTCAGGTTTTGATGGCTACACCTTC. Protein: CASSLSRSGFDGYTF.

This clonotype was recorded at least ten times. The V gene is TRBV24-1, the J gene TRBJ1-5; 9 nucleotides match TRBD1. CDR3 size: 15 residues. Unmatched junction bases numbered 9, after V lost 9 bases and J lost 4 bases. CDR1 KGHDR and CDR2 SFDVKD come from the germline V gene. Here the CDR3 DNA reads TGTGCCACCGCCGGGACAGGGAGCCATAATCAGCCCCAGCATTTT. Translation: CATAGTGSHNQPQHF.

This clonotype was seen at least ten times. The genes are TRBV5-1 and TRBJ2-1; D not certain. This CDR3 comprises 16 residues. With 5 bases removed from V and 3 bases from J, the gap between germline ends came to 18 bases. CDR1 and CDR2 from the germline V gene are SGHRS and YFSETQ. Here the CDR3 DNA reads TGCGCCAGCAGACCCTTAGCTTCCCCCTACTACAATGAGCAGTTCTTC. This gives the protein CASRPLASPYYNEQFF. Combining the CDR3 with reference TRBV5-1 and TRBJ2-1 gives the whole variable domain KAGVTQTPRYLIKTRGQQVTLSCSPISGHRSVSWYQQTPGQGLQFLFEYFSETQRNKGNFPGRFSGRQFSNSRSEMNVSTLELGDSALYLCASRPLASPYYNEQFFGPGTRLTVL.

This clonotype came up many times. The rearrangement uses TRBV7-6 and TRBJ2-1, with D maybe TRBD2 (6 bases). This CDR3 has 14 residues. CDR1 and CDR2 (germline): SGHVS, FNYEAQ. V was clipped by 2 bases and J by 5 bases, with 10 bases between them. DNA for the CDR3: TGTGCCAGCAGCTTAAATGCGGGAAACAATGAGCAGTTCTTC. Translation: CASSLNAGNNEQFF. Supplemented by reference TRBV7-6 and TRBJ2-1, the full variable domain reads GAGVSQSPRYKVTKRGQDVALRCDPISGHVSLYWYRQALGQGPEFLTYFNYEAQQDKSGLPNDRFSAERPEGSISTLTIQRTEQRDSAMYRCASSLNAGNNEQFFGPGTRLTVL.

This clonotype was detected many times. This rearrangement joins TRBV11-2 to TRBJ2-5; tentatively, D is TRBD2 (6 bases). With 1 base removed from V and 0 bases from J, the gap between germline ends came to 18 bases. CDR3 length: 18 residues. From germline, CDR1 is SGHAT and CDR2 FQNNGV. CDR3 bases: TGTGCCAGCAGCTTAGCTTATTCGGGGAGGCCGGACCAAGAGACCCAGTACTTC. Translating it yields CASSLAYSGRPDQETQYF.

This clonotype was found many times. The J gene is TRBJ2-1, the V gene TRBV9; no clear D. V was clipped by 0 bases and J by 10 bases, with 11 bases between them. This CDR3 is 13 amino acids long. The V gene's germline CDR1 is SGDLS and CDR2 YYNGEE. The CDR3 sequence: CASSVVGAQEQFF. The CDR3 nucleotides read TGTGCCAGCAGCGTAGTAGGAGCCCAAGAGCAGTTCTTC. The complete variable domain, with remaining parts taken from reference TRBV9 and TRBJ2-1, reads DSGVTQTPKHLITATGQRVTLRCSPRSGDLSVYWYQQSLDQGLQFLIQYYNGEERAKGNILERFSAQQFPDLHSELNLSSLELGDSALYFCASSVVGAQEQFFGPGTRLTVL.

This clonotype was seen ten or more times. The genes are TRBV5-1 and TRBJ2-1; perhaps TRBD2 as D (5 bases). The CDR3 covers 13 residues. Trimming pared 6 bases from V and 2 bases from J, leaving 9 bases between. Germline V gene lookup returns CDR1 SGHRS and CDR2 YFSETQ. CDR3 protein: CASMRETYNEQFF. The DNA for the CDR3 is TGCGCCAGCATGAGGGAGACCTACAATGAGCAGTTCTTC.

This clonotype was picked up many times. V is TRBV4-1 and J is TRBJ2-1, with D possibly being TRBD1 or TRBD2 (5 bases each). V shed 0 bases and J shed 1 base, with 10 bases lying between them. Germline CDR1 and CDR2: MGHRA and YSYEKL. The length of the CDR3 is 16 residues. CDR3 protein: CASSQEGELSYNEQFF. The CDR3 DNA reads as TGCGCCAGCAGCCAAGAGGGGGAATTATCCTACAATGAGCAGTTCTTC.

This clonotype was seen a handful of times. This chain connects TRBV5-8 to TRBJ2-3; D perhaps matches TRBD1 (6 bases). CDR3 length equals 12 residues. Germline CDR1 SGHTS, CDR2 YDEGEE. V lost 5 bases and J lost 6, with 10 bases in between. In DNA, the CDR3 is TGTGCCAGCAGGCTAAGGGGGGATACGCAGTATTTT. Protein: CASRLRGDTQYF.

This clonotype has ten or more counts. The chain couples TRBV6-1 to TRBJ2-2; D ambiguous. Trimming pared 0 bases from V and 6 bases from J, leaving 8 bases between. The CDR3 sequence is 14 residues long. In germline, CDR1 is MNHNS, CDR2 SASEGT. The CDR3 region has the DNA TGTGCCAGCAGTGAAGCCCTAGTCCCCGGGGAGCTGTTTTTT. Its protein product is CASSEALVPGELFF.

The chain carries TRBV6-5 and TRBJ2-1, with D unresolved. CDR3 length equals 13 residues. Trimming took 2 bases from V and 9 from J, leaving 11 bases between them. Looked up from germline, CDR1 is MNHEY and CDR2 is SVGAGI. CDR3 nucleotides: TGTGCCAGCAGTTACCGGGCGGCCCTTGAGCAGTTCTTC. Translating it yields CASSYRAALEQFF.

This clonotype was counted many times. The chain links TRBV20-1 to TRBJ2-3; D is uncertain. V lost 1 base and J 0 bases, leaving 8 bases between the germline ends. Germline V gene lookup returns CDR1 DFQATT and CDR2 SNEGSKA (reference sequence). This CDR3 region has 14 residues. This chain's CDR3 is CSARAGSSTDTQYF. The CDR3, as DNA: TGCAGTGCTAGAGCCGGATCTAGCACAGATACGCAGTATTTT.

This clonotype was found many times. The rearrangement links TRBV2 to TRBJ2-7; D not resolved. The CDR3 runs 12 residues. Germline V gene sequence: CDR1 SNHLY, CDR2 FYNNEI. Trimming removed 4 bases at V and 12 bases at J, with 16 bases between. The CDR3 DNA reads as TGTGCCAGCAGTGTACAGCCCCAAAGTGGGTACTTC. Protein: CASSVQPQSGYF.

This clonotype was detected ten times or more. The rearrangement joins TRBV19 to TRBJ1-1; TRBD1 matches 8 bases. Germline trimming cut 8 bases from V and 4 bases from J; bases unmatched to any gene: 6. CDR1 is LNHDA and CDR2 is SQIVND in the germline V gene (reference sequence). This CDR3 comprises 13 residues. The CDR3 loop is CASFGQGPTEAFF. CDR3 DNA: TGTGCCAGTTTTGGACAGGGTCCCACTGAAGCTTTCTTT.

This clonotype was counted only a few times. V is TRBV2 and J is TRBJ2-5; D not resolved. Germline V gives CDR1 SNHLY, CDR2 FYNNEI. V was clipped by 11 bases and J by 6 bases, with 19 bases between them. The CDR3 has 13 residues. The CDR3 coding sequence is TGTGCCGCCGCCAGATTGGACCTCAAGACCCAGTACTTC. This translates into CAAARLDLKTQYF.

The table lists this clonotype with many counts. The rearrangement uses TRBV12-3 or TRBV12-4 and TRBJ1-3; 7 bases are a match to TRBD1. After removal of 1 base from V and 4 bases from J, the junction contained 4 bases not matched to a gene. This CDR3 has 15 residues. The CDR3 spells CASSLDRGSGNTIYF. In DNA form, the CDR3 reads TGTGCCAGCAGTTTAGACAGGGGCAGCGGAAACACCATATATTTT.

This clonotype showed up many times. The chain has TRBV12-3 or TRBV12-4 and TRBJ1-1, with D possibly being TRBD1 (5 bases). The CDR3 extends over 14 amino acids. The V and J ends lost 4 bases and 5 bases respectively, with 14 bases between them. CDR3 DNA: TGTGCCAGCAGTTCCATAGGGGTTGTGACTGAAGCTTTCTTT. This sequence encodes CASSSIGVVTEAFF.

This clonotype was seen at least ten times. This chain connects TRBV21-1 to TRBJ1-1; the D segment call TRBD1 is taken from the table without a DNA check. TRBV21-1 is annotated as a pseudogene. This CDR3 is built from 12 residues. The CDR3: CASSKGGGEAFF. The CDR3 DNA follows: TGTGCCAGCAGCAAAGGAGGGGGCGAAGCTTTCTTT.

This clonotype was recorded many times. The chain recombines TRBV2 with TRBJ1-2, with D maybe TRBD1 (5 bases). This CDR3 comprises 13 residues. Germline CDR1 and CDR2: SNHLY and FYNNEI. Deletions cut 7 bases from V and 8 bases from J, with 17 bases between. This CDR3 is CASNSGTLGGYTF. The CDR3 DNA sequence: TGTGCCAGCAATTCCGGGACCTTGGGAGGCTACACCTTC.

There are many counts of this clonotype. The V gene is TRBV20-1, the J gene TRBJ2-1; no definite D call. V was clipped by 4 bases and J by 0 bases, with 19 bases between them. Germline loops: CDR1 DFQATT, CDR2 SNEGSKA (reference sequence). The CDR3 extends over 17 amino acids. CDR3 sequence: CSATSRALGISYNEQFF. CDR3 DNA: TGCAGTGCTACCTCAAGGGCTCTAGGCATCTCCTACAATGAGCAGTTCTTC.

This clonotype showed up many times. The gene calls are TRBV20-1 and TRBJ2-2, with unresolved D. Germline CDR1 DFQATT, CDR2 SNEGSKA (reference sequence). The CDR3 length is 15 residues. V was pared by 1 base and J by 5 bases, with 14 bases between. For the CDR3, the DNA is TGCAGTGCTAGAGGATCTCTCCTAGGGACCGGGGAGCTGTTTTTT. This sequence encodes CSARGSLLGTGELFF.